This entry lists 18 T cell receptor beta chains sequenced from one sample in a study of blood T cells in healthy people across ages. A second PCR of 7 to 11 cycles used a sample-barcoded 5' primer and a J-beta primer mix. Each CDR3 protein gets one entry after TCRdb re-called the 5' RACE reads with MiXCR. Among roughly 800,000 distinct CDR3 sequences listed, roughly 53% were seen once. Sequencing input: blood. The receptor source for this set is a man older than 75 in good health.

The chain links TRBV5-1 to TRBJ1-2, with D unclear. Germline CDR1 SGHRS, CDR2 YFSETQ. This CDR3 spans 14 amino acids. The V end lost 3 bases, the J end lost 1 base, and 10 bases lay between the germline ends. The CDR3 spells CASSWTDLNYGYTF. The CDR3 DNA reads as TGCGCCAGCAGCTGGACCGACCTTAACTATGGCTACACCTTC.

This CDR3 reads CSASRTSRHNEQYF. For the CDR3, the DNA is TGCAGTGCTTCACGTACTAGCCGACACAATGAGCAGTACTTC. The chain recombines TRBV20-1 with TRBJ2-7; D is perhaps TRBD2 (6 bases). The V end lost 5 bases, the J end lost 7 bases, and 21 bases lay between the germline ends. CDR1 and CDR2 from the germline V gene are DFQATT and SNEGSKA (reference sequence). The CDR3 runs 14 residues.

The rearrangement links TRBV25-1 to TRBJ2-1, with 7 bases lining up with TRBD2. With V trimmed by 4 bases and J by 3 bases, 9 bases remained unmatched. The CDR3 runs 16 residues. Germline V gives CDR1 MGHDK, CDR2 SYGVNS. In DNA form, the CDR3 reads TGTGCCAGCAGTGGTTCAAGGCGGGAGCACTACAATGAGCAGTTCTTC. It codes for CASSGSRREHYNEQFF.

Note on this clonotype: The junction and the germline gene differ at one end; a read error may be behind it. This chain connects TRBV9 to TRBJ2-5; unclear D gene. Germline V gene data show CDR1 as SGDLS and CDR2 as YYNGEE. There are 14 residues in the CDR3. The CDR3 region has the DNA TGTGCCAGCAGCGTAGTGGCGCATCAAGAGGCCCAGTACTTC. It specifies CASSVVAHQEAQYF. The whole variable domain, filled in from reference TRBV9 and TRBJ2-5, reads DSGVTQTPKHLITATGQRVTLRCSPRSGDLSVYWYQQSLDQGLQFLIQYYNGEERAKGNILERFSAQQFPDLHSELNLSSLELGDSALYFCASSVVAHQEAQYFGPGTRLLVL.

The genes are TRBV20-1 and TRBJ2-1; 11 bases map to TRBD2. There are 13 residues in the CDR3. Germline V gene data show CDR1 as DFQATT and CDR2 as SNEGSKA (reference sequence). The CDR3 coding sequence is TGCACCGTAGCGGGAGGGCCATTCGATGAGCAGTTCTTC. It encodes CTVAGGPFDEQFF.

This rearrangement joins TRBV5-1 to TRBJ2-1; 12 bases map to TRBD2. Losses at the gene ends were 7 bases for V and 8 bases for J; bases not matched to a gene: 4. Germline-derived CDR1 and CDR2 are SGHRS and YFSETQ. The CDR3 runs to 13 residues. CDR3 residues: CASGTSGLDEQFF. The DNA for the CDR3 is TGCGCCAGCGGGACTAGCGGGCTGGATGAGCAGTTCTTC.

The chain links TRBV20-1 to TRBJ2-5; perhaps TRBD1 as D (5 bases). V lost 4 bases, J lost 5 bases, and 11 bases lay in between. The germline gives CDR1 DFQATT, CDR2 SNEGSKA (reference sequence). The CDR3 runs 12 residues. For the CDR3, the DNA is TGCAGTGCTATCCTACCAGGGGAGACCCAGTACTTC. It codes for CSAILPGETQYF.

In this sample, this clonotype turned up a few times. The V call is TRBV7-9, the J call TRBJ1-2; no reliable D call. Germline CDR1 SEHNR, CDR2 FQNEAQ (reference sequence). This CDR3 spans 17 amino acids. V was clipped by 2 bases and J by 0 bases, with 16 bases between them. The CDR3 is CASSLWLDAAANYGYTF. CDR3 coding DNA: TGTGCCAGCAGCTTATGGTTAGACGCCGCGGCTAACTATGGCTACACCTTC.

This sequence joins TRBV29-1 and TRBJ2-7, with D unclear. The germline V gene has CDR1 SQVTM and CDR2 ANQGSEA. The CDR3 runs 10 residues. Trimming cost V 8 bases and J 10 bases, with 15 bases left between them. The CDR3 DNA sequence: TGCAGCTTTAAGGACCCTTCCCAGTACTTC. It yields the protein CSFKDPSQYF.

This chain links TRBV3-1 with TRBJ2-7; D is perhaps TRBD2 (5 bases). The germline V and J ends were trimmed by 4 bases and 2 bases, with 18 bases remaining between them. CDR1 is LGHDT and CDR2 is YNNKEL in the germline V gene (reference sequence). This CDR3 contains 16 residues. As DNA, the CDR3 is TGTGCCAGCAGCCCTCGTGATGGTACGGGGACCTACGAGCAGTACTTC. Amino acid sequence: CASSPRDGTGTYEQYF.

The chain uses TRBV7-8 and TRBJ2-3; 9 nucleotides match TRBD1. V shed 0 bases and J 14 bases; nucleotides not matched to a gene: 15. The CDR3 extends over 16 amino acids. CDR1 is SGHVS and CDR2 is FQNEAQ in the germline V gene. The CDR3 DNA reads as TGTGCCAGCAGCTTAGCGGGGGACAGGGTGTACAGATACGCGTATTTT. Its protein is CASSLAGDRVYRYAYF.

This clonotype was observed many times. The chain uses TRBV20-1 and TRBJ2-7; 7 nucleotides match TRBD2. The J segment lost 4 bases and the V segment lost 3 bases, leaving 15 bases of the junction unmatched. The CDR3 is made up of 16 amino acids. Germline values: CDR1 DFQATT, CDR2 SNEGSKA (reference sequence). The chain's CDR3 is CSASRNLGGSEYEQYF. CDR3 DNA: TGCAGTGCTAGTCGAAACCTGGGCGGGAGTGAGTACGAGCAGTACTTC.

This clonotype was picked up a small number of times. The chain joins TRBV13 to TRBJ2-7, with 14 bases lining up with TRBD2. The germline V gene has CDR1 PRHDT and CDR2 FYEKMQ (reference sequence). This CDR3 has 16 residues. V dropped 7 bases and J dropped 3; count of bases not matched to a gene: 8. The CDR3 DNA sequence: TGTGCCAGCATCCGAACCGGGACTAGCGGGAGCTACGAGCAGTACTTC. Encoded protein: CASIRTGTSGSYEQYF.

V and J are TRBV20-1 and TRBJ2-5; 7 nucleotides agree with TRBD1. With 0 bases clipped from V and 4 bases from J, the junction kept 8 bases outside the gene matches. This CDR3 spans 15 amino acids. Germline V gene data show CDR1 as DFQATT and CDR2 as SNEGSKA (reference sequence). Written as DNA, the CDR3 is TGCAGTGCTAGAGACCTGGACAGGCTCCGAGAGACCCAGTACTTC. Translated, it gives CSARDLDRLRETQYF.

The rearrangement joins TRBV7-2 to TRBJ2-1; 9 positions match TRBD1. CDR3 length: 14 amino acids. Looked up from germline, CDR1 is SGHTA and CDR2 is FQGNSA. V dropped 8 bases and J dropped 6; count of bases not matched to a gene: 8. The CDR3: CASLRQGGSNEQFF. CDR3 DNA sequence: TGTGCCAGCTTACGACAGGGGGGATCCAATGAGCAGTTCTTC.

The V and J genes are TRBV13 and TRBJ2-3; 9 bases are a match to TRBD1. J lost 4 bases, V lost 5 bases, and 7 bases had no gene match. This CDR3 is built from 15 residues. Germline V gene sequence: CDR1 PRHDT, CDR2 FYEKMQ (reference sequence). CDR3 sequence (DNA): TGTGCCAGCAGCCAGTTAGGACAGGGGTCAGATACGCAGTATTTT. Translated, it gives CASSQLGQGSDTQYF.

The genes are TRBV7-8 and TRBJ2-5; 9 bases align to TRBD1. The ends lost 6 bases at V and 5 bases at J; junction bases unmatched: 19. The CDR3 is 18 amino acids. Germline-derived CDR1 and CDR2 are SGHVS and FQNEAQ. The CDR3 loop reads CASRSHPYRDRALETQYF. Here the CDR3 DNA reads TGTGCCAGCAGATCTCACCCTTACCGGGACAGGGCTTTGGAGACCCAGTACTTC.

The rearrangement links TRBV20-1 to TRBJ2-1; 7 bases match TRBD2. The V gene's germline CDR1 is DFQATT and CDR2 SNEGSKA (reference sequence). The CDR3 contains 16 residues. The V gene end was trimmed by 2 bases and the J gene end by 0 bases; junction bases not matched to a gene: 7. The CDR3 DNA follows: TGCAGTGCTAGATCTCAAGCGGGAAGCTCCTACAATGAGCAGTTCTTC. As protein: CSARSQAGSSYNEQFF.